This is a list of T cell receptor beta chains from one sample in a study of T cell responses to AZD1222 COVID-19 vaccine. This table comes from immunoSEQ multiplex PCR, and its TCRdb copy is limited to in-frame clones, with some not included. The sample yields some 110,000 clones, 85% to 90% seen once. Sequencing was performed on peripheral blood, taken on day 0 of AZD1222 vaccination. Every receptor here comes from an adult in good health. Both conserved end residues are part of each CDR3. A D gene is named only where the DNA matches it firmly. A row's size may be missing; if present it is once, few, many or a size class.

>TRBJ2-5|.|TRBV6-2/TRBV6-3|once|12
TGTGCCAGCAGTTATCTAAAAGAGACCCAGTACTTC
CASSYLKETQYF
>TRBJ2-7|.|TRBV5-5|.|17
TGTGCCAGCAGCTTACGCGCAGGGGACGCCCTCTCCTACGAGCAGTACTTC
CASSLRAGDALSYEQYF
>TRBJ1-2|.|TRBV5-1|once|11
TGCGCCAGCAGCCCCGGCGGTGGCTACACCTTC
CASSPGGGYTF
>TRBJ1-1|TRBD1|TRBV11-3|.|13
TGTGCCAGCAGTCAGGGGGCGGTCACTGAAGCTTTCTTT
CASSQGAVTEAFF
>TRBJ2-5|.|TRBV7-9|.|14
TGTGCCAGCAGCCCGCCAGGGAATCAAGAGACCCAGTACTTC
CASSPPGNQETQYF
>TRBJ2-1|.|TRBV9|.|14
TGTGCCAGCAGCGTAGCCCCGAGTTGGGATGAGCAGTTCTTC
CASSVAPSWDEQFF
>TRBJ1-6|TRBD1|TRBV7-2|.|16
TGTGCCAGCAGCACAATAACAGGGGTTCGGAATTCACCCCTCCACTTT
CASSTITGVRNSPLHF
>TRBJ2-1|.|TRBV7-3|.|15
TGTGCCAGCAGCCTCTCGTGGGGCGAGGGGAATGAGCAGTTCTTC
CASSLSWGEGNEQFF
>TRBJ2-7|.|TRBV12-3/TRBV12-4|.|13
TGTGCCAGCAGTTGGGACATTTCCTACGAGCAGTACTTC
CASSWDISYEQYF
>TRBJ1-2|.|TRBV28|.|13
TGTGCCAGCAGTTTCTTAGGCGGCTATGGCTACACCTTC
CASSFLGGYGYTF
>TRBJ2-1|.|TRBV7-6|.|16
TGTGCCAGCAGCCGTTTCGCGGCTAGCCGTAACAATGAGCAGTTCTTC
CASSRFAASRNNEQFF
>TRBJ1-1|.|TRBV18|.|15
TGTGCCAGCTCCGCGGGAGGGCCCTTGAACACTGAAGCTTTCTTT
CASSAGGPLNTEAFF
>TRBJ2-1|TRBD2|TRBV19|.|14
TGTGCCGTACAAGCGGGACTAGCGGGTAATGAGCAGTTCTTC
CAVQAGLAGNEQFF
>TRBJ1-2|.|TRBV4-3|.|15
TGCGCCAGCAGCCAAGAATGGGAGGGATTGTATGGCTACACCTTC
CASSQEWEGLYGYTF
>TRBJ2-7|.|TRBV4-2|.|16
TGTGCCAGCAGCCATTCCGGGACGGCCTATTCCTACGAGCAGTACTTC
CASSHSGTAYSYEQYF
>TRBJ1-2|TRBD1|TRBV7-8|.|20
TGTGCCAGCAGCTTAGTTTCCCATTCTATTTCGCAGGGGGCAGGGTATGGCTACACCTTC
CASSLVSHSISQGAGYGYTF
>TRBJ1-2|.|TRBV4-3|.|14
TGCGCCAGCAGCCGTCTGCTGGGGGGGTATGGCTACACCTTC
CASSRLLGGYGYTF
>TRBJ1-5|.|TRBV5-1|.|13
TGCGCCAGCAGCTTGCAGGGCGATCAGCCCCAGCATTTT
CASSLQGDQPQHF
>TRBJ1-1|.|TRBV5-4|.|12
TGTGCCAGCAGCTTGGACAGGGCGGGGGCTTTCTTT
CASSLDRAGAFF
>TRBJ1-3|TRBD1|TRBV18|.|15
TGTGCCAGCTCACCAAACAGGGGACCCGGAAACACCATATATTTT
CASSPNRGPGNTIYF
>TRBJ1-2|.|TRBV4-2|.|12
TGTGCCAGCAGCCAAGTTAACTATGGCTACACCTTC
CASSQVNYGYTF
>TRBJ2-1|.|TRBV2|.|15
TGTGCCAGCCAACACCCCTCGAGCTCCTACAATGAGCAGTTCTTC
CASQHPSSSYNEQFF
>TRBJ2-7|TRBD2|TRBV27|.|14
TGTGCCAGCAGGCAAGCGGGAGCGGATAGGGAGCAGTACTTC
CASRQAGADREQYF
>TRBJ1-5|.|TRBV6-5|.|14
TGTGCCAGCTCACCAGAGGGAACTAATCAGCCCCAGCATTTT
CASSPEGTNQPQHF
>TRBJ1-2|.|TRBV6-1|.|16
TGTGCCAGCAGTGAAGATGGCTTCCCTACTAACTATGGCTACACCTTC
CASSEDGFPTNYGYTF
>TRBJ1-6|.|TRBV5-1|.|16
TGCGCCAGCAGCTTGGGCCAGGGATCAAACTACTCACCCCTCCACTTT
CASSLGQGSNYSPLHF
>TRBJ1-2|.|TRBV28|.|15
TGTGCCAGCAGTCCCGTTGTCACGGAGGAGAAGGGCTACACCTTC
CASSPVVTEEKGYTF
>TRBJ2-1|.|TRBV6-2/TRBV6-3|once|14
TGTGCCAGCAGCCTCGGGACGGATTACAATGAGCAGTTCTTC
CASSLGTDYNEQFF
>TRBJ1-3|.|TRBV25-1|.|11
TGTGCCACCGGGGGGGGAAACACCATATATTTT
CATGGGNTIYF
>TRBJ1-6|.|TRBV7-3|.|15
TGTGCCAGCAGCCTACTAGGGAACTATAATTCACCCCTCCACTTT
CASSLLGNYNSPLHF
>TRBJ2-1|.|TRBV7-3|.|16
TGTGCCAGCAGCTTAACCTTGGCCACTAGTCCGAGTGAGCAGTTCTTC
CASSLTLATSPSEQFF
>TRBJ1-1|.|TRBV20-1|once|15
TGCAGTGCCAGTAGGTTTGGGGCCTTCAGCACTGAAGCTTTCTTT
CSASRFGAFSTEAFF
>TRBJ1-2|.|TRBV27|.|14
TGTGCCAGCAGTTTTGGCCAGGGAATATATGGCTACACCTTC
CASSFGQGIYGYTF
>TRBJ2-7|TRBD2|TRBV7-2|.|18
TGTGCCAGCAGCACCCCGGAGGAAATTAGCGGGAGTTGGTACGAGCAGTACTTC
CASSTPEEISGSWYEQYF
>TRBJ1-3|.|TRBV9|.|17
TGTGCCAGCAGCGCCCATGAGGGACGGAGCTCTGGAAACACCATATATTTT
CASSAHEGRSSGNTIYF
>TRBJ1-2|.|TRBV27|.|14
TGTGCCAGCAGTCGGGGAACGACGGGTTATGGCTACACCTTC
CASSRGTTGYGYTF
>TRBJ2-2|TRBD2|TRBV5-1|.|15
TGCGCCAGCAGCCCGGACGGGGGGAGCACCGGGGAGCTGTTTTTT
CASSPDGGSTGELFF
>TRBJ1-4|TRBD1|TRBV27|few|17
TGTGCCAGCAGTCCCTCCACCGCGGACAGGGGTTGGGAAAAACTGTTTTTT
CASSPSTADRGWEKLFF
>TRBJ1-1|.|TRBV18|.|16
TGTGCCAGCTCACCAAGGACAACGCCATTGCCGCCTGAAGCTTTCTTT
CASSPRTTPLPPEAFF
>TRBJ1-2|.|TRBV29-1|.|12
TGCAGCGTTGGACAGGTCACTGATGGCCACACCTTC
CSVGQVTDGHTF
>TRBJ2-7|TRBD1|TRBV4-2|many|14
TGTGCCAGCAGCTACCGGGACAGACCCTACGAGCAGTACTTC
CASSYRDRPYEQYF
>TRBJ2-1|TRBD1|TRBV19|.|17
TGTGCCAGTAGTCCCCGGACAGGGGGGAGCTCCTACAATGAGCAGTTCTTC
CASSPRTGGSSYNEQFF
>TRBJ1-1|.|TRBV10-1|few|12
TGCGCCAGCAGTGTAAGTGGTACTGAAGCTTTCTTT
CASSVSGTEAFF
>TRBJ1-1|.|TRBV6-2/TRBV6-3|.|12
TGTGCCAGCAGTTACCAGAACACTGAAGCTTTCTTT
CASSYQNTEAFF
>TRBJ2-3|TRBD2|TRBV28|.|17
TGTGCCAGCAGTTCCCCTCTGAGCGGGAGAGGCACAGATACGCAGTATTTT
CASSSPLSGRGTDTQYF
>TRBJ2-7|.|TRBV18|.|13
TGTGCCAGCTCACTAGCAGGGGACTACGAGCAGTACTTC
CASSLAGDYEQYF